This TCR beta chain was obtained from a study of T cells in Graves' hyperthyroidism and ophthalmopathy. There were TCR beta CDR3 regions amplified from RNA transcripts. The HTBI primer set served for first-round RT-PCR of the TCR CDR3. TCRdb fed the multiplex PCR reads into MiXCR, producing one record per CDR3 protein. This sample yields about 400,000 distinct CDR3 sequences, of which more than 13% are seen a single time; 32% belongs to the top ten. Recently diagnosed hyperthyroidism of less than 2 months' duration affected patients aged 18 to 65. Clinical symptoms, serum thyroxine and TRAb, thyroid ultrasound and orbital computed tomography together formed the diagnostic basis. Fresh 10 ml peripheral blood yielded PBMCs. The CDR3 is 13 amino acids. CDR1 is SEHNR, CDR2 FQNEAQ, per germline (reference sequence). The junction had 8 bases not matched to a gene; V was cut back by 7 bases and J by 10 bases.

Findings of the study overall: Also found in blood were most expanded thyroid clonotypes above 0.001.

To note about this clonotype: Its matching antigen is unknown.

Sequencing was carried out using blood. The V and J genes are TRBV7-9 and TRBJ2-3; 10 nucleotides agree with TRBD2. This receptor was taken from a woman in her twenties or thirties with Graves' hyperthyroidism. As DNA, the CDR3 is TGTGCCAGCATCCTAGCGGGGGCGCAGGCGCAGTATTTT. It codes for CASILAGAQAQYF. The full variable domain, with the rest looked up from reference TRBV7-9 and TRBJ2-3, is DTGVSQNPRHKITKRGQNVTFRCDPISEHNRLYWYRQTLGQGPEFLTYFQNEAQLEKSRLLSDRFSAERPKGSFSTLEIQRTEQGDSAMYLCASILAGAQAQYFGPGTRLTVL.